This is a list of T cell receptor beta chains from one sample in a study of patients and donors after allogeneic stem cell transplantation. One entry per CDR3 protein, called by TCRdb with MiXCR from the RT-PCR reads. This sample has roughly 880,000 distinct CDR3 sequences, with 18% found just once. Input material: blood, either unsorted or a sorted T cell fraction (not recorded which). The origin of the receptors is a human donor who was either an allogeneic HSCT recipient or a stem cell or donor lymphocyte infusion donor (not recorded which). It is not recorded whose cells these are; they may come from a transplant donor. CDR3s include the opening cysteine and the closing phenylalanine or tryptophan. Fields, in order: clone size, D gene, V gene, J gene, CDR3 protein, CDR3 DNA. A D gene is named only where the DNA matches it firmly. For some rows the clone size is stated as once, few or many, or as a class when expanded; others skip it.

>many|-|TRBV18|TRBJ2-2
CASSRRETGELFF
TGTGCCAGCTCACGGCGGGAAACCGGGGAGCTGTTTTTT
>-|-|TRBV12-3/TRBV12-4|TRBJ1-4
CASSSPGHPRLGEKLFF
TGTGCCAGCAGTTCACCGGGACATCCTCGACTCGGGGAAAAACTGTTTTTT
>many|TRBD1|TRBV7-8|TRBJ1-5
CASSQHGTGQSNQPQHF
TGTGCCAGCAGCCAACACGGGACAGGCCAATCGAATCAGCCCCAGCATTTT
>-|TRBD1|TRBV28|TRBJ1-2
CASSLPGQGFGYTF
TGTGCCAGCAGCCTTCCGGGACAGGGATTTGGCTACACCTTC
>-|-|TRBV7-2|TRBJ2-7
CASSGGGGHLSQQYF
TGTGCCAGCAGCGGCGGCGGGGGACACCTTAGTCAGCAGTACTTC
>-|TRBD2|TRBV7-8|TRBJ2-6
CASSLELAGGHGANVLTF
TGTGCCAGCAGCTTAGAACTAGCGGGGGGGCACGGGGCCAACGTCCTGACTTTC
>many|-|TRBV7-6|TRBJ1-5
CASSLDTGPQHF
TGTGCCAGCAGCTTAGATACTGGGCCCCAGCATTTT
>few|-|TRBV14|TRBJ2-7
CASSPTFGEQYF
TGTGCCAGCAGTCCGACATTCGGCGAGCAGTACTTC
>-|TRBD2|TRBV3-1|TRBJ2-7
CASSRVPGLADGSSYEQYF
TGTGCCAGCAGCCGAGTCCCGGGACTAGCGGACGGGAGCTCCTACGAGCAGTACTTC
>-|-|TRBV18|TRBJ1-6
CASSSGLMSPLHF
TGTGCCAGCTCAAGTGGCCTGATGTCACCCCTCCACTTT
>-|TRBD1|TRBV12-3/TRBV12-4|TRBJ1-4
CASSETGGNEKLFF
TGTGCCAGCAGTGAGACAGGGGGGAATGAAAAACTGTTTTTT
>few|-|TRBV19|TRBJ1-4
CASSIRRLESEKLFF
TGTGCCAGTAGTATCCGGAGGCTCGAGAGCGAAAAACTGTTTTTT
>-|-|TRBV12-3/TRBV12-4|TRBJ2-6
CASSAAAAGANVLTF
TGTGCCAGCAGCGCAGCGGCAGCTGGGGCCAACGTCCTGACTTTC
>-|-|TRBV25-1|TRBJ2-2
CASSEFRSTGELFF
TGTGCCAGCAGTGAATTCAGGAGCACCGGGGAGCTGTTTTTT
>-|TRBD1|TRBV7-3|TRBJ1-2
CASSLGQGYSYGYTF
TGTGCCAGCAGCTTGGGACAGGGGTACTCTTATGGCTACACCTTC
>-|TRBD2|TRBV9|TRBJ2-7
CASSVDASGVYEQYF
TGTGCCAGCAGCGTAGATGCTAGCGGGGTCTACGAGCAGTACTTC
>-|TRBD2|TRBV25-1|TRBJ2-2
CASSDSGLAGVTGELFF
TGTGCCAGCAGTGACTCGGGACTAGCGGGAGTAACCGGGGAGCTGTTTTTT
>-|-|TRBV3-1|TRBJ1-5
CASSQGGGPQHF
TGTGCCAGCAGCCAGGGGGGGGGGCCCCAGCATTTT
>-|-|TRBV1|TRBJ2-7
CTSSQRGQGPFYEQYF
TGCACCAGCAGCCAACGAGGGCAGGGCCCCTTCTACGAGCAGTACTTC
>few|TRBD1|TRBV5-1|TRBJ2-7
CASSIGTGGFDEQYF
TGCGCCAGCAGCATCGGGACAGGGGGCTTCGACGAGCAGTACTTC
>few|-|TRBV9|TRBJ2-7
CASSVEESYEQYF
TGTGCCAGCAGCGTTGAAGAGTCCTACGAGCAGTACTTC
>few|TRBD1|TRBV3-1|TRBJ2-5
CASSQAGQRGTQYF
TGTGCCAGCAGCCAAGCGGGACAGCGTGGGACCCAGTACTTC
>few|TRBD1|TRBV5-1|TRBJ1-2
CASSLVTGSSLYGYTF
TGCGCCAGCAGCTTGGTGACAGGGTCAAGCCTCTATGGCTACACCTTC
>-|-|TRBV5-6|TRBJ1-5
CASSSAGDKGNQPQHF
TGTGCCAGCAGCTCGGCGGGGGATAAGGGCAATCAGCCCCAGCATTTT
>-|TRBD1|TRBV29-1|TRBJ2-3
CSAHRGNTDTQYF
TGCAGCGCCCACAGGGGCAACACAGATACGCAGTATTTT
>-|TRBD1|TRBV6-5|TRBJ1-2
CASSYRGTGKMRGYTF
TGTGCCAGCAGTTACAGGGGGACAGGCAAGATGAGGGGCTACACCTTC
>-|-|TRBV11-2|TRBJ1-2
CASSLVVVGGGYTF
TGTGCCAGCAGCTTAGTCGTCGTGGGAGGCGGCTACACCTTC
>-|-|TRBV18|TRBJ2-1
CASSPPAGESYQFSYNEQFF
TGTGCCAGCTCACCCCCGGCCGGGGAGAGCTACCAATTCTCCTACAATGAGCAGTTCTTC
>few|-|TRBV6-2/TRBV6-3|TRBJ2-7
CASQGNWHEQYF
TGTGCCAGCCAGGGGAATTGGCACGAGCAGTACTTC
>few|TRBD2|TRBV5-1|TRBJ2-3
CASSLGLAGGATTDTQYF
TGCGCCAGCAGCTTGGGTCTAGCGGGAGGGGCGACCACAGATACGCAGTATTTT
>few|-|TRBV7-2|TRBJ2-1
CASSPAGREQFF
TGTGCCAGCAGCCCCGCTGGTCGTGAGCAGTTCTTC
>-|-|TRBV2|TRBJ1-5
CASSARRSTSRPQHF
TGTGCCAGCAGCGCTCGGCGAAGCACTTCACGGCCCCAGCATTTT
>few|-|TRBV7-9|TRBJ1-2
CASSLGDGSSNYGYTF
TGTGCCAGCAGCTTAGGAGACGGGAGCTCTAACTATGGCTACACCTTC
>many|-|TRBV12-3/TRBV12-4|TRBJ2-7
CASSFNTYEQYF
TGTGCCAGCAGTTTCAACACCTACGAGCAGTACTTC
>-|TRBD2|TRBV29-1|TRBJ2-3
CSVAGGGGSPGDTQYF
TGCAGCGTTGCTGGGGGTGGCGGGAGTCCGGGAGATACGCAGTATTTT
>-|TRBD1|TRBV25-1|TRBJ2-1
CASSGPTGMGNEQFF
TGTGCCAGCAGTGGGCCGACAGGGATGGGCAATGAGCAGTTCTTC
>few|TRBD1|TRBV5-6|TRBJ2-5
CASIELNRGEETQYF
TGTGCCAGCATCGAACTCAACAGGGGGGAAGAGACCCAGTACTTC
>few|TRBD1|TRBV4-2|TRBJ2-1
CASSQDRDRVYNEQFF
TGTGCCAGCAGCCAAGATCGGGACAGGGTATACAATGAGCAGTTCTTC
>-|TRBD1|TRBV18|TRBJ1-5
CASSPVSGQQNQPQHF
TGTGCCAGCTCACCTGTGTCGGGACAGCAAAATCAGCCCCAGCATTTT
>few|-|TRBV20-1|TRBJ1-1
CSARDYRYLPEAFF
TGCAGTGCTAGAGATTACCGATACCTACCTGAAGCTTTCTTT